This T cell receptor (beta chain) was identified during a study of neurological immune-mediated disorders. Time point of the sample: longitudinal time-point 1 (baseline). From 2 million PBMCs stored at -80 C, the unsorted libraries were generated. With respect to this clonotype: Its antigen is currently unknown. The junction does not match germline at one end; this may be a read error.

CDR1 MDHEN and CDR2 SYDVKM come from the germline V gene. This CDR3 spans 16 amino acids. Study-wide results and limits: Because no CDR3 amino acid sequences were shared across subjects by expanded clones, private repertoires were suggested in all groups. The most TCR clonal expansion was seen in HTLV-1-associated myelopathy, whereas the least was seen in multiple sclerosis, below the level in healthy controls.

It was by 5'RACE with 10-nucleotide random UMIs that the cDNA was made. A single record per CDR3 protein comes from TCRdb applying MiXCR to the 5' RACE reads. The data show tens of thousands of distinct CDR3 sequences, about 10% seen once. Material: PBMCs. This receptor was obtained from a male donor with HTLV-1-associated myelopathy (HAM/TSP). The rearrangement links TRBV28 to TRBJ1-5; unclear D gene. The CDR3 bases are TGTTCCAGCAGTCAAACGCTATTACAGCTAAATCAGCCCCAGCATTTT. It encodes CSSSQTLLQLNQPQHF.